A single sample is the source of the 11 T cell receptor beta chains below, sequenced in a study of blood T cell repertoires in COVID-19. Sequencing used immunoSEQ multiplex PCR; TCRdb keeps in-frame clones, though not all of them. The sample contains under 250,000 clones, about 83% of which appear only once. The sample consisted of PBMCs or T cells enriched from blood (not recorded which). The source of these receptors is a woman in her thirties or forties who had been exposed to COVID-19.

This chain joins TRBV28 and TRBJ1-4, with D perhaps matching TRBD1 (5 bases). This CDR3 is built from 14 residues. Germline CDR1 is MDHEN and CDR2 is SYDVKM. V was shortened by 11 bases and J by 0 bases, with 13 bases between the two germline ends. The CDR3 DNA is TGTGCCGGGGGGGGGATTGCAACTAATGAAAAACTGTTTTTT. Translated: CAGGGIATNEKLFF.

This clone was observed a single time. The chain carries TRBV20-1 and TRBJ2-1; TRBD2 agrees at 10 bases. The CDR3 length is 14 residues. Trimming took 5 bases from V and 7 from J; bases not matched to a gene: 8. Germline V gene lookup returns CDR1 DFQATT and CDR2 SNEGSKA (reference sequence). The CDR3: CSAGGLAGANEQFF. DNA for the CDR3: TGCAGTGCTGGTGGGCTAGCGGGGGCAAATGAGCAGTTCTTC.

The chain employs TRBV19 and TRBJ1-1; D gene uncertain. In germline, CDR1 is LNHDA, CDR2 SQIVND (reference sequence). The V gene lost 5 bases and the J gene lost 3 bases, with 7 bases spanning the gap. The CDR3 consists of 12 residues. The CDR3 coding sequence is TGTGCCAGTAGTTTTCAGGACACTGAAGCTTTCTTT. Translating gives CASSFQDTEAFF.

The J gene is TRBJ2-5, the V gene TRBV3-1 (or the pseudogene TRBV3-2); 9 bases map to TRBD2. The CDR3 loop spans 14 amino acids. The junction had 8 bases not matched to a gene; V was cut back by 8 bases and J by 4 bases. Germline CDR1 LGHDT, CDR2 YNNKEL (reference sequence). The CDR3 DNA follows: TGTGCCAGCGACCGGCGGGGGGGTCGAGAGACCCAGTACTTC. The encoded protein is CASDRRGGRETQYF.

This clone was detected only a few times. CDR3: CASSQLRHYSTDTQYF. The CDR3 coding sequence is TGTGCCAGCAGCCAACTACGGCACTATAGCACAGATACGCAGTATTTT. The V call is TRBV3-1 (or the pseudogene TRBV3-2), the J call TRBJ2-3; D is unresolved. Per germline, CDR1 LGHDT and CDR2 YNNKEL (reference sequence). The CDR3 runs to 16 residues. Between the trimmed V and J ends, which lost 2 bases and 0 bases, there was a span of 12 bases.

The CDR3 sequence: CASGQLPSGNTIYF. The CDR3 DNA follows: TGTGCCAGTGGACAGCTACCTTCTGGAAACACCATATATTTT. The V and J genes are TRBV19 and TRBJ1-3, with D possibly TRBD1 on 6 matching bases. Between the trimmed V and J ends, which lost 8 bases and 1 base, there was a span of 12 bases. The CDR3 has 14 amino acids. Per the germline V gene, CDR1 is LNHDA and CDR2 is SQIVND (reference sequence).

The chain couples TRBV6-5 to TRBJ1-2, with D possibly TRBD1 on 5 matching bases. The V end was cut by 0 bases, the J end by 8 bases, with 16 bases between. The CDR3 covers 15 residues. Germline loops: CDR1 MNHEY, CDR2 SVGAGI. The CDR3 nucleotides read TGTGCCAGCAGTTACTCGACCGACCCAGGGCTGGGCTACACCTTC. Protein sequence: CASSYSTDPGLGYTF.

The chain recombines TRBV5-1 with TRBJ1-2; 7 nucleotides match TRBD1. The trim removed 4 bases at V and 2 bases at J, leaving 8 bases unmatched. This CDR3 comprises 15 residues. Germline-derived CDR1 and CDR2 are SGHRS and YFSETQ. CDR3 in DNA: TGCGCCAGCAGCGTCACCGTGGGACAGAACTATGGCTACACCTTC. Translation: CASSVTVGQNYGYTF.

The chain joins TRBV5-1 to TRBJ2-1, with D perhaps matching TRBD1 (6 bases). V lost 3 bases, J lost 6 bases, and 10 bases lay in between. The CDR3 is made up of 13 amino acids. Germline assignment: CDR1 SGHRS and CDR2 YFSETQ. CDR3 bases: TGCGCCAGCAGCTACAGGGAAGGCAATGAGCAGTTCTTC. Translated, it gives CASSYREGNEQFF.

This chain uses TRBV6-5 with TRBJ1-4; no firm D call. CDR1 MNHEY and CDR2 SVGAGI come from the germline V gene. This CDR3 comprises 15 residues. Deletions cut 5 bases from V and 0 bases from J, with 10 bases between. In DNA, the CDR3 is TGTGCCAGCAGTCCTACCGTTGCAACTAATGAAAAACTGTTTTTT. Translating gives CASSPTVATNEKLFF.

The CDR3 coding sequence is TGTGCTAGTGGTCCTGGACTAGCGGGTATGACCGGGGAGCTGTTTTTT. This codes for CASGPGLAGMTGELFF. The gene calls are TRBV12-5 and TRBJ2-2; TRBD2 agrees at 11 bases. Germline values: CDR1 LGHNT, CDR2 FRNRAP. Trimming at V came to 5 bases and at J to 5 bases, leaving 7 bases not matched to a gene. CDR3 length: 16 amino acids.